These 27 T cell receptor beta chains were all obtained from the same sample, sequenced in a study of blood T cells in healthy people across ages. Primed by a sample-barcoded 5' primer and a J-beta primer mix, a second PCR proceeded for roughly 7 to 11 cycles. TCRdb re-derived calls from the 5' RACE reads in MiXCR, one entry per CDR3 protein. The sample contains some 1.1 million distinct CDR3 sequences, under 40% of which appear only once. The sample was blood. The source of these receptors is a man aged 18 to 35 in good health.

The chain joins TRBV6-2 or TRBV6-3 to TRBJ1-5; 8 nucleotides agree with TRBD1. From germline, CDR1 is MNHEY and CDR2 SVGEGT. This CDR3 has 16 residues. The junction had 6 bases not matched to a gene; V was cut back by 0 bases and J by 5 bases. In DNA, the CDR3 is TGTGCCAGCAGTTACTCGATGGACAGGGCGGATCAGCCCCAGCATTTT. Its protein is CASSYSMDRADQPQHF.

This sequence joins TRBV6-2 or TRBV6-3 and TRBJ2-7; weak D call: TRBD2 (5 bases). Germline CDR1 and CDR2: MNHEY and SVGEGT. Trimming removed 2 bases at V and 3 bases at J, with 11 bases between. The CDR3 spans 14 residues. The CDR3 sequence is CASSYNRRDYEQYF. The CDR3 bases are TGTGCCAGCAGTTACAATCGCCGGGACTACGAGCAGTACTTC.

This clonotype was observed a handful of times. This sequence joins TRBV20-1 and TRBJ2-1, with D perhaps TRBD2 (6 bases). There are 18 residues in the CDR3. Trimming took off 0 bases at V and 0 bases at J, with 18 bases between the two ends. Looked up from germline, CDR1 is DFQATT and CDR2 is SNEGSKA (reference sequence). The CDR3: CSARDSFRGTSSYNEQFF. In DNA form, the CDR3 reads TGCAGTGCTAGAGATTCGTTCCGGGGGACGAGCTCCTACAATGAGCAGTTCTTC.

This clonotype appeared a few times. The chain carries TRBV5-1 and TRBJ1-5; possibly TRBD1 for D (6 bases). Trimming removed 0 bases at V and 5 bases at J, with 18 bases between. The CDR3 runs 17 residues. Germline CDR1 reads SGHRS; CDR2 reads YFSETQ. CDR3 in amino acids: CASSLGLNRVRDQPQHF. CDR3 in DNA: TGCGCCAGCAGCTTGGGTTTAAACAGGGTGAGAGATCAGCCCCAGCATTTT.

V usage is TRBV12-3 or TRBV12-4 and J usage is TRBJ2-7; tentatively, D is TRBD1 (5 bases). V lost 6 bases to trimming and J lost 10 bases, with 25 bases between them. The length of the CDR3 is 15 residues. DNA for the CDR3: TGTGCCAGCAGCTTGAATCCTCAGGGTAAAGAGGCCCAGTACTTC. Amino acids: CASSLNPQGKEAQYF.

The V gene is TRBV6-1, the J gene TRBJ1-5, with D possibly being TRBD1 (5 bases). The CDR3 has 13 amino acids. Germline assignment: CDR1 MNHNS and CDR2 SASEGT. Trimming removed 3 bases at V and 5 bases at J, with 8 bases between. The chain's CDR3 is CASSEQTDQPQHF. Written as DNA, the CDR3 is TGTGCCAGCAGTGAGCAGACAGATCAGCCCCAGCATTTT.

J is TRBJ2-2 and V is TRBV12-3 or TRBV12-4; no firm D call. The CDR3 extends over 14 amino acids. The V gene lost 2 bases and the J gene lost 4 bases, with 8 bases spanning the gap. The CDR3 protein is CASSLRRITGELFF. The DNA of the CDR3 is TGTGCCAGCAGTTTAAGGCGTATCACCGGGGAGCTGTTTTTT.

V usage is TRBV7-3 and J usage is TRBJ2-1; 8 positions agree with TRBD1. The V and J ends lost 2 bases and 6 bases, in that order; junction bases with no gene match: 6. Germline V lookup: CDR1 SGHTA, CDR2 FQGTGA. The CDR3 has 15 residues. The CDR3 protein is CASSLPGQGVNEQFF. CDR3 nucleotides: TGTGCCAGCAGCTTACCCGGACAGGGAGTCAATGAGCAGTTCTTC.

The chain recombines TRBV28 with TRBJ1-3; 7 nucleotides agree with TRBD1. CDR3 length: 14 residues. Germline values: CDR1 MDHEN, CDR2 SYDVKM. After removal of 5 bases from V and 5 bases from J, the junction contained 6 bases not matched to a gene. The CDR3 region is CASSLGTARNTIYF. DNA of the CDR3: TGTGCCAGCAGTCTCGGGACAGCCAGAAACACCATATATTTT.

The rearrangement uses TRBV7-2 and TRBJ2-7; D is undetermined. Trimming removed 4 bases from V and 3 bases from J, with 10 bases in between. Germline V lookup: CDR1 SGHTA, CDR2 FQGNSA. The CDR3 extends over 13 amino acids. The CDR3 protein is CASSSGPNYEQYF. CDR3 coding DNA: TGTGCCAGCAGCTCCGGGCCGAACTACGAGCAGTACTTC.

This chain uses TRBV6-1 with TRBJ2-6; D gene unclear. CDR3 length: 18 residues. V lost 2 bases to trimming and J lost 0 bases, with 14 bases between them. In germline, CDR1 is MNHNS, CDR2 SASEGT. CDR3 in DNA: TGTGCCAGCAGTGAACGTTTGATGAGAGACTCTGGGGCCAACGTCCTGACTTTC. Its protein product is CASSERLMRDSGANVLTF.

This clonotype was recorded a few times. The chain carries TRBV5-6 and TRBJ2-3; TRBD2 agrees at 13 bases. Germline-derived CDR1 and CDR2 are SGHDT and YYEEEE. Losses at the gene ends were 2 bases for V and 11 bases for J; bases not matched to a gene: 8. CDR3 length: 15 residues. The CDR3, as DNA: TGTGCCAGCAGCTTCACTAGCGGGGGGGCTCGGAGGCAGTATTTT. Translating gives CASSFTSGGARRQYF.

The chain recombines TRBV25-1 with TRBJ1-5; 12 bases are shared with TRBD1. Germline CDR1 and CDR2: MGHDK and SYGVNS. Trimming took 3 bases from V and 4 from J; bases not matched to a gene: 16. The CDR3 is made up of 20 amino acids. DNA of the CDR3: TGTGCCAGCAGTGAGGTAAGCCGGGACAGGGGGCTTATGTGGAATCAGCCCCAGCATTTT. It is translated as CASSEVSRDRGLMWNQPQHF.

J is TRBJ2-5 and V is TRBV29-1; maybe TRBD2 (5 bases). The CDR3 runs 12 residues. From germline, CDR1 is SQVTM and CDR2 ANQGSEA. V dropped 4 bases and J dropped 11 bases, with 17 bases sitting between them. The CDR3 is CSVGGRPDGQYF. CDR3 coding DNA: TGCAGCGTTGGCGGGCGGCCAGATGGGCAGTACTTC.

The chain has TRBV6-5 and TRBJ2-1; 8 nucleotides align to TRBD2. Germline V gene data show CDR1 as MNHEY and CDR2 as SVGAGI. This CDR3 has 14 amino acids. Trimming took 0 bases from V and 12 from J; bases not matched to a gene: 7. CDR3 sequence reads: CASSYSGGDVAQFF. The CDR3 region has the DNA TGTGCCAGCAGTTACTCCGGGGGGGACGTTGCGCAGTTCTTC.

This clonotype showed up just a few times. The chain carries TRBV20-1 and TRBJ2-5, with 8 bases aligning to TRBD2. CDR1 DFQATT and CDR2 SNEGSKA come from the germline V gene (reference sequence). The CDR3 runs to 13 residues. Trimming took 6 bases from V and 1 from J; bases not matched to a gene: 4. The CDR3 DNA is TGCAGTGCAGAGACTAGCGCCCAAGAGACCCAGTACTTC. It yields the protein CSAETSAQETQYF.

This clonotype was counted only a few times. V and J are TRBV4-2 and TRBJ2-7; no reliable D call. The germline V and J ends were trimmed by 3 bases and 6 bases, with 18 bases remaining between them. Per germline, CDR1 LGHNA and CDR2 YNFKEQ. The CDR3 is 15 amino acids. CDR3 loop: CASSQIRITGGEQYF. For the CDR3, the DNA is TGTGCCAGCAGCCAGATCCGGATTACCGGTGGCGAGCAGTACTTC.

V is TRBV6-1 and J is TRBJ1-2; TRBD1 aligns across 9 bases. Germline-derived CDR1 and CDR2 are MNHNS and SASEGT. The trim removed 0 bases at V and 3 bases at J, leaving 2 bases unmatched. CDR3 length equals 15 residues. This chain's CDR3 is CASSEAQGAYYGYTF. For the CDR3, the DNA is TGTGCCAGCAGTGAAGCACAGGGGGCATACTATGGCTACACCTTC.

CDR3 loop: CASSSNTGTSGSNEQYF. CDR3 coding DNA: TGTGCCAGCAGTTCGAACACCGGGACTAGCGGATCAAATGAGCAGTACTTC. This chain uses TRBV27 with TRBJ2-5, with 11 bases that match TRBD2. V shed 4 bases, J shed 11 bases, and the junction held 18 bases outside the gene matches. This CDR3 comprises 17 residues. Germline CDR1 is MNHEY and CDR2 is SMNVEV (reference sequence).

The chain carries TRBV6-2 or TRBV6-3 and TRBJ1-5; D not resolved. V lost 0 bases and J lost 1, with 7 bases in between. Germline-derived CDR1 and CDR2 are MNHEY and SVGEGT. This CDR3 has 15 residues. The CDR3 region is CASSYSFMSNQPQHF. In nucleotides, the CDR3 is TGTGCCAGCAGTTACTCGTTCATGAGCAATCAGCCCCAGCATTTT.

The genes are TRBV6-1 and TRBJ1-5; perhaps TRBD1 as D (6 bases). V gave up 3 bases and J gave up 6 bases, with 15 bases separating them. CDR3 size: 15 residues. Germline lookup yields CDR1 MNHNS and CDR2 SASEGT. The CDR3 is CASSEGGQLGQPQHF. CDR3 DNA: TGTGCCAGCAGTGAGGGGGGACAATTAGGTCAGCCCCAGCATTTT.

This clonotype was detected only a few times. The J gene is TRBJ2-3, the V gene TRBV14, with D uncertain. V was cut by 3 bases and J by 2 bases, with 12 bases left in between. The CDR3 extends over 15 amino acids. CDR1 is SGHDN and CDR2 is FVKESK in the germline V gene. This CDR3 is CASSQTEPYTDTQYF. For the CDR3, the DNA is TGTGCCAGCAGCCAGACCGAGCCTTACACAGATACGCAGTATTTT.

This clonotype was counted a few times. The chain is built from TRBV7-6 and TRBJ2-5, with 10 bases fitting TRBD1. The CDR3 runs 16 residues. The junction had 13 bases not matched to a gene; V was cut back by 1 base and J by 11 bases. Per the germline V gene, CDR1 is SGHVS and CDR2 is FNYEAQ. Written as DNA, the CDR3 is TGTGCCAGCAGCTTAGTTGCGGGGACAGGGGTACATGAGCAGTACTTC. Translated: CASSLVAGTGVHEQYF. Drawing the rest from reference TRBV7-6 and TRBJ2-5, the complete variable domain is GAGVSQSPRYKVTKRGQDVALRCDPISGHVSLYWYRQALGQGPEFLTYFNYEAQQDKSGLPNDRFSAERPEGSISTLTIQRTEQRDSAMYRCASSLVAGTGVHEQYFGPGTRLLVL.

V is TRBV4-3 and J is TRBJ2-2; TRBD2 matches at 7 bases. The length of the CDR3 is 14 residues. The trim removed 1 base at V and 5 bases at J, leaving 1 base unmatched. Germline V gene sequence: CDR1 LGHNA, CDR2 YSLEER. Here the CDR3 reads CASSQGGGTGELFF. For the CDR3, the DNA is TGCGCCAGCAGCCAAGGCGGGGGAACCGGGGAGCTGTTTTTT.

As regards this clonotype: The junction shows a germline mismatch at one end, possibly a read error. This chain links TRBV4-1 with TRBJ2-1; D remains unclear. Germline V gene lookup returns CDR1 MGHRA and CDR2 YSYEKL. The CDR3 is 13 residues long. The CDR3 sequence is CASSVTGYNKQFF. The CDR3, as DNA: TGCGCCAGCAGCGTAACTGGGTACAATAAGCAGTTCTTC.

This clonotype was seen ten or more times. This chain links TRBV12-3 or TRBV12-4 with TRBJ1-5; 9 positions agree with TRBD1. This CDR3 contains 15 residues. Losses at the gene ends were 2 bases for V and 2 bases for J; bases not matched to a gene: 1. CDR3 nucleotide sequence: TGTGCCAGCAGTTTACGGACAGGGGGCAATCAGCCCCAGCATTTT. Protein: CASSLRTGGNQPQHF.

The rearrangement links TRBV15 to TRBJ1-4; 7 bases line up with TRBD1. This CDR3 has 17 residues. Germline lookup yields CDR1 LNHNV and CDR2 YYDKDF (reference sequence). The V and J ends lost 0 bases and 8 bases, in that order; junction bases with no gene match: 12. The CDR3 region is CATSRDIGSRGLEKLFF. The CDR3 DNA is TGTGCCACCAGCAGAGATATCGGGAGCAGGGGGTTGGAAAAACTGTTTTTT.